Below, 29 T cell receptor beta chains from the same sample are listed, as sequenced in a study of OX40 agonist ivuxolimab in advanced cancers. Clones were sequenced by immunoSEQ multiplex PCR, and TCRdb holds only the in-frame ones, with some missing. This sample has under 50,000 clones, with about nine tenths found just once. The material sequenced was CD4+ or CD8+ T cells sorted from blood, taken in a trial of the OX40 agonist ivuxolimab. The receptors stem from an adult with an advanced solid tumor such as melanoma, head and neck, liver or kidney cancer.

The rearrangement links TRBV29-1 to TRBJ2-7; 7 bases fit TRBD1. Germline CDR1 and CDR2: SQVTM and ANQGSEA. Trimming at V came to 5 bases and at J to 2 bases, leaving 6 bases not matched to a gene. The CDR3 has 13 residues. CDR3 DNA: TGCAGCGTTTCCGGGACAGATACCTACGAGCAGTACTTC. It yields the protein CSVSGTDTYEQYF.

This clone was detected many times. The CDR3 bases are TGTGCCAGCCGTCGACAGGGGAGTCGGGAAAAACTGTTTTTT. This gives the protein CASRRQGSREKLFF. The chain employs TRBV2 and TRBJ1-4; 8 nucleotides align to TRBD1. Germline CDR1 reads SNHLY; CDR2 reads FYNNEI. The CDR3 covers 14 residues. Germline trimming cut 8 bases from V and 8 bases from J; bases unmatched to any gene: 10.

The chain joins TRBV9 to TRBJ1-5, with 9 nucleotides matching TRBD1. V lost 4 bases, J lost 5 bases, and 4 bases stayed unmatched. The germline V gene has CDR1 SGDLS and CDR2 YYNGEE. The CDR3 spans 14 residues. The CDR3 DNA reads as TGTGCCAGCAGCCCATGGGACAGGGATCAGCCCCAGCATTTT. It encodes CASSPWDRDQPQHF.

This clone was observed a few times. V is TRBV11-3 and J is TRBJ1-5; D gene uncertain. The CDR3 loop spans 15 amino acids. With 1 base removed from V and 0 bases from J, the gap between germline ends came to 7 bases. The germline CDR1 and CDR2 sequences are SGHNT and YENEEA. The CDR3 is CASSLAPFSNQPQHF. The CDR3 DNA reads TGTGCCAGCAGCTTAGCCCCTTTTAGCAATCAGCCCCAGCATTTT.

The V gene is TRBV4-1, the J gene TRBJ2-1; TRBD2 matches at 7 bases. This CDR3 is built from 18 residues. J gave up 1 base and V 0 bases, and 9 bases lay outside the gene matches. Germline V gene sequence: CDR1 MGHRA, CDR2 YSYEKL. The CDR3 reads CASSQDPFPGGSYNEQFF. The CDR3 nucleotides read TGCGCCAGCAGCCAAGATCCCTTTCCGGGAGGATCCTACAATGAGCAGTTCTTC.

This chain connects TRBV18 to TRBJ1-1, with TRBD1 matching over 8 bases. This CDR3 is 16 amino acids long. In germline, CDR1 is KGHSH, CDR2 LQKENI. V gave up 3 bases and J gave up 1 base; unmatched junction bases: 7. The CDR3 coding sequence is TGTGCCAGCTCACCCCCAACAGGGGGGAAGAACACTGAAGCTTTCTTT. Translation: CASSPPTGGKNTEAFF.

This chain joins TRBV23-1 and TRBJ1-6; 7 bases are a match to TRBD1. TRBV23-1 qualifies as an ORF whose function is uncertain. There are 15 residues in the CDR3. Trimming at V came to 11 bases and at J to 5 bases, leaving 12 bases not matched to a gene. The CDR3 DNA follows: TGCGCCGGATCAGGGGGGGGAACCAATAATTCACCCCTCCACTTT. Protein sequence: CAGSGGGTNNSPLHF.

The chain employs TRBV28 and TRBJ2-1, with TRBD2 as a possible D gene (6 bases). Germline assignment: CDR1 MDHEN and CDR2 SYDVKM. This CDR3 comprises 15 residues. V was shortened by 3 bases and J by 4 bases, with 13 bases between the two germline ends. CDR3 sequence: CASSFKSGLYNEQFF. The DNA of the CDR3 is TGTGCCAGCAGTTTCAAGAGCGGGTTGTACAATGAGCAGTTCTTC.

CDR3 loop: CASSYSDLAYTF. The CDR3 DNA is TGTGCCAGCAGTTACTCGGACCTGGCCTACACCTTC. This chain uses TRBV6-6 with TRBJ1-2; D is uncertain. The CDR3 length is 12 residues. Trimming pared 0 bases from V and 10 bases from J, leaving 9 bases between. Germline assignment: CDR1 MNHNY and CDR2 SVGAGI (reference sequence).

The chain combines TRBV2 with TRBJ1-1; D ambiguous. Looked up from germline, CDR1 is SNHLY and CDR2 is FYNNEI. V shed 5 bases and J shed 6 bases, with 22 bases lying between them. The length of the CDR3 is 16 residues. CDR3 loop: CASSWSTVSLSAEAFF. CDR3 in DNA: TGTGCCAGCAGTTGGAGTACAGTATCACTTTCCGCTGAAGCTTTCTTT.

This clone was counted a few times. CDR3 coding DNA: TGTGCTAGTGGTTTGGACGGAAAGACCCAGTACTTC. Its translation: CASGLDGKTQYF. The chain joins TRBV12-5 to TRBJ2-5; D is ambiguous. The CDR3 sequence is 12 residues long. The germline CDR1 and CDR2 sequences are LGHNT and FRNRAP. V shed 1 base and J shed 6 bases, with 6 bases lying between them.

V usage is TRBV5-1 and J usage is TRBJ2-1, with a possible D match to TRBD2 (7 bases). The CDR3 is made up of 13 amino acids. The germline V gene encodes CDR1 SGHRS and CDR2 YFSETQ. Trimming left V 6 bases short and J 9 bases short, with 16 bases between. The CDR3 DNA is TGCGCCAGCACCCCGGGGGGCGGCGTTGAGCAGTTCTTC. Translation: CASTPGGGVEQFF.

This clone was recorded a few times. The chain has TRBV4-1 and TRBJ1-3; TRBD1 is a possible D gene (5 bases). V was clipped by 5 bases and J by 1 base, with 27 bases between them. Germline V gene sequence: CDR1 MGHRA, CDR2 YSYEKL. The CDR3 covers 20 residues. The CDR3 here is CASSGQSRPTAGTSGNTIYF. The DNA for the CDR3 is TGCGCCAGCAGCGGACAATCCAGGCCTACCGCGGGAACGTCTGGAAACACCATATATTTT.

The V call is TRBV29-1, the J call TRBJ2-2; no clear D. The CDR3 has 13 residues. CDR1 SQVTM and CDR2 ANQGSEA come from the germline V gene. Trimming shortened V by 6 bases and J by 8 bases, and 16 bases separated the two germline ends. The CDR3 region has the DNA TGCAGCGTGACCGACCAGACCCTGGGGGAGCTGTTTTTT. Its translation is CSVTDQTLGELFF.

The chain links TRBV28 to TRBJ2-7; TRBD2 aligns across 12 bases. The germline V gene has CDR1 MDHEN and CDR2 SYDVKM. The CDR3 length is 16 residues. The V segment lost 4 bases and the J segment 5 bases; nucleotides outside the gene matches: 9. CDR3 DNA sequence: TGTGCCAGCAGTTCTAGCGGGGGGGCATTTTATCACGAGCAGTACTTC. Residues: CASSSSGGAFYHEQYF.

This clone was found once. This chain links TRBV5-4 with TRBJ2-7; tentatively, D is TRBD1 (5 bases). The CDR3 totals 14 residues. CDR1 and CDR2 from the germline V gene are SGHNT and YYREEE (reference sequence). Trimming shortened V by 7 bases and J by 4 bases, and 18 bases separated the two germline ends. The CDR3: CASSDRTDSYEQYF. The CDR3 DNA is TGTGCCAGCTCCGACAGAACAGACTCTTACGAGCAGTACTTC.

The rearrangement joins TRBV6-1 to TRBJ2-7; 12 nucleotides align to TRBD1. The CDR3 has 13 amino acids. V lost 8 bases to trimming and J lost 4 bases; unmatched junction nucleotides: 3. Germline V gene data show CDR1 as MNHNS and CDR2 as SASEGT. CDR3 protein: CASGTGGAYEQYF. CDR3 sequence (DNA): TGTGCCAGCGGGACAGGGGGCGCGTACGAGCAGTACTTC.

V and J are TRBV2 and TRBJ2-7; 11 bases align to TRBD2. Germline-derived CDR1 and CDR2 are SNHLY and FYNNEI. The CDR3 extends over 15 amino acids. Germline trimming cut 8 bases from V and 9 bases from J; bases unmatched to any gene: 15. The CDR3 nucleotides read TGTGCCAGCGCTCGACTAGCGGGATCGCGAGGTGGGCAGTACTTC. Residues: CASARLAGSRGGQYF.

V is TRBV19 and J is TRBJ2-3; the D gene is possibly TRBD2 (6 bases). The germline V gene has CDR1 LNHDA and CDR2 SQIVND (reference sequence). CDR3 size: 15 residues. V dropped 1 base and J dropped 3 bases, with 11 bases sitting between them. Here the CDR3 reads CASSIGGGVTDTQYF. DNA for the CDR3: TGTGCCAGTAGTATAGGAGGCGGGGTGACAGATACGCAGTATTTT.

This sequence joins TRBV6-1 and TRBJ2-5; D ambiguous. The CDR3 has 13 residues. Trimming cost V 4 bases and J 1 base, with 7 bases left between them. Germline lookup yields CDR1 MNHNS and CDR2 SASEGT. Here the CDR3 DNA reads TGTGCCAGCAGTGGGCATCTCCAAGAGACCCAGTACTTC. Translating gives CASSGHLQETQYF.

V usage is TRBV19 and J usage is TRBJ1-5; D is unclear. CDR3 length: 16 residues. Between the trimmed V and J ends, which lost 4 bases and 0 bases, there was a span of 13 bases. Germline lookup yields CDR1 LNHDA and CDR2 SQIVND (reference sequence). CDR3 DNA sequence: TGTGCCAGTAGTAGTCAAGTAATCTATAGCAATCAGCCCCAGCATTTT. Its protein is CASSSQVIYSNQPQHF.

The chain carries TRBV2 and TRBJ2-3, with 7 bases lining up with TRBD1. Germline loops: CDR1 SNHLY, CDR2 FYNNEI. Trimming cost V 9 bases and J 2 bases; bases outside gene matches: 5. This CDR3 contains 13 residues. The CDR3 loop reads CARKGQNTDTQYF. CDR3 bases: TGTGCCAGGAAGGGACAGAACACAGATACGCAGTATTTT. Based on the CDR3 plus reference TRBV2 and TRBJ2-3, the full variable domain is EPEVTQTPSHQVTQMGQEVILRCVPISNHLYFYWYRQILGQKVEFLVSFYNNEISEKSEIFDDQFSVERPDGSNFTLKIRSTKLEDSAMYFCARKGQNTDTQYFGPGTRLTVL.

The chain employs TRBV18 and TRBJ1-1; D is unresolved. Trimming left V 5 bases short and J 0 bases short, with 7 bases between. Germline V gene sequence: CDR1 KGHSH, CDR2 LQKENI. The CDR3 totals 13 residues. The CDR3 here is CASSGVLNTEAFF. As DNA, the CDR3 is TGTGCCAGCTCAGGCGTCCTGAACACTGAAGCTTTCTTT.

CDR3 protein: CASSLGQGVTEAFF. DNA for the CDR3: TGTGCCAGCAGCCTAGGACAGGGTGTCACTGAAGCTTTCTTT. The V call is TRBV5-4, the J call TRBJ1-1, with 8 nucleotides matching TRBD1. This CDR3 region has 14 residues. J lost 4 bases, V lost 4 bases, and 6 bases had no gene match. The germline V gene has CDR1 SGHNT and CDR2 YYREEE (reference sequence). Variable domain in full (rest from reference TRBV5-4 and TRBJ1-1): ETGVTQSPTHLIKTRGQQVTLRCSSQSGHNTVSWYQQALGQGPQFIFQYYREEENGRGNFPPRFSGLQFPNYSSELNVNALELDDSALYLCASSLGQGVTEAFFGQGTRLTVV.

The chain recombines TRBV9 with TRBJ2-3, with 7 bases matching TRBD2. The J segment lost 2 bases and the V segment lost 4 bases, leaving 10 bases of the junction unmatched. Germline V gene data show CDR1 as SGDLS and CDR2 as YYNGEE. CDR3 length equals 16 residues. In DNA, the CDR3 is TGTGCCAGCAGCCCCGGGGACTACGTACACACAGATACGCAGTATTTT. Amino acid sequence: CASSPGDYVHTDTQYF.

The V call is TRBV5-4, the J call TRBJ1-2; 7 nucleotides match TRBD1. Germline V gene data show CDR1 as SGHNT and CDR2 as YYREEE (reference sequence). Losses at the gene ends were 2 bases for V and 1 base for J; bases not matched to a gene: 5. This CDR3 has 15 amino acids. The CDR3 here is CASSFPGGGNYGYTF. Here the CDR3 DNA reads TGTGCCAGCAGCTTCCCAGGGGGAGGTAACTATGGCTACACCTTC.

This chain joins TRBV11-2 and TRBJ2-5, with D unclear. Germline-derived CDR1 and CDR2 are SGHAT and FQNNGV. CDR3 length: 13 amino acids. With 2 bases removed from V and 4 bases from J, the gap between germline ends came to 8 bases. This CDR3 reads CASSLIAGETQYF. The CDR3 DNA sequence: TGTGCCAGCAGCTTAATTGCCGGAGAGACCCAGTACTTC.

This clone was observed a handful of times. Distinct nucleotide sequences in the sample also encode this CDR3. The rearrangement uses TRBV28 and TRBJ1-2; D may be TRBD1 (5 bases). Trimming shortened V by 2 bases and J by 1 base, and 8 bases separated the two germline ends. Germline values: CDR1 MDHEN, CDR2 SYDVKM. CDR3 size: 14 residues. The CDR3 DNA follows: TGTGCCAGCAGTTTAGGGCAGGGTAACTATGGCTACACCTTC. This sequence encodes CASSLGQGNYGYTF.

The chain recombines TRBV5-1 with TRBJ2-5; 15 bases agree with TRBD2. Looked up from germline, CDR1 is SGHRS and CDR2 is YFSETQ. The CDR3 consists of 17 residues. Germline trimming cut 3 bases from V and 4 bases from J; bases unmatched to any gene: 7. CDR3 nucleotide sequence: TGCGCCAGCAGCTCTGGACTAGCGGGAGGGGGGGCAGAGACCCAGTACTTC. It yields the protein CASSSGLAGGGAETQYF.